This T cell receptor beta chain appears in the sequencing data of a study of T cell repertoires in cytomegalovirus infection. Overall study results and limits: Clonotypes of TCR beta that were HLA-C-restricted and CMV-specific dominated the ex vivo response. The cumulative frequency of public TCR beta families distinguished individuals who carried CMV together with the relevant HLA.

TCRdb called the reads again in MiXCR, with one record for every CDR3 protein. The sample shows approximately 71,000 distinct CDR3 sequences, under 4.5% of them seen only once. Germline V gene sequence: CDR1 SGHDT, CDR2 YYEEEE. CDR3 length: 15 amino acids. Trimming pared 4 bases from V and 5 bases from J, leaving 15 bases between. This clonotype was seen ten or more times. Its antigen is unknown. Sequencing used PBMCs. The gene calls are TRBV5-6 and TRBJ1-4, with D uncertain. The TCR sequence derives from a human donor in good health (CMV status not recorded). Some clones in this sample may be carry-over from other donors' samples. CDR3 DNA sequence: TGTGCCAGCAGCGGACCTTTGGGCGTAAATGAAAAACTGTTTTTT. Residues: CASSGPLGVNEKLFF.